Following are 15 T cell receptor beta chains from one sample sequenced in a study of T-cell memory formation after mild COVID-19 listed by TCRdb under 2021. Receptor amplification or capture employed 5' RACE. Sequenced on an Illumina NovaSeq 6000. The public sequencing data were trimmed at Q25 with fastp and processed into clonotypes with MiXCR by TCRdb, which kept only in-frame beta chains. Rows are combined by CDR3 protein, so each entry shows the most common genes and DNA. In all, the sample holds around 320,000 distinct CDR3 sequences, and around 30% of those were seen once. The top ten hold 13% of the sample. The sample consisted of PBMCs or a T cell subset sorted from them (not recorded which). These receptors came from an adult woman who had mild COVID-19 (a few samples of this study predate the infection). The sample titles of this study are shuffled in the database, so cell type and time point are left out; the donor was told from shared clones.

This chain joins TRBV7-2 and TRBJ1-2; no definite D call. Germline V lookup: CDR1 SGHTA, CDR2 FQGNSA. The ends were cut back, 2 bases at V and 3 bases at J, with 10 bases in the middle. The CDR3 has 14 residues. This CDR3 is CASSLIPLDYGYTF. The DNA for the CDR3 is TGTGCCAGCAGCTTAATTCCCTTGGACTATGGCTACACCTTC.

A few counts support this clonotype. The CDR3 reads CASSPARTGGNEQFF. CDR3 nucleotides: TGTGCCAGCAGCCCCGCGCGGACAGGGGGCAATGAGCAGTTCTTC. This rearrangement joins TRBV7-2 to TRBJ2-1, with TRBD1 matching over 10 bases. The V segment lost 5 bases and the J segment 6 bases; nucleotides outside the gene matches: 7. Germline assignment: CDR1 SGHTA and CDR2 FQGNSA. This CDR3 is built from 15 residues. Combining the CDR3 with reference TRBV7-2 and TRBJ2-1 gives the whole variable domain GAGVSQSPSNKVTEKGKDVELRCDPISGHTALYWYRQSLGQGLEFLIYFQGNSAPDKSGLPSDRFSAERTGGSVSTLTIQRTQQEDSAVYLCASSPARTGGNEQFFGPGTRLTVL.

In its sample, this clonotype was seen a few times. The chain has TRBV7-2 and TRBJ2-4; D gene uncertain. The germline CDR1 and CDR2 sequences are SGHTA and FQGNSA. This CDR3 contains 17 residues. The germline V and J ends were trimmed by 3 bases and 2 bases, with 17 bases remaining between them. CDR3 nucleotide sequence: TGTGCCAGCAGCTTCGTTGTCGGGCTTGTGTCCAAAAACATTCAGTACTTC. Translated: CASSFVVGLVSKNIQYF.

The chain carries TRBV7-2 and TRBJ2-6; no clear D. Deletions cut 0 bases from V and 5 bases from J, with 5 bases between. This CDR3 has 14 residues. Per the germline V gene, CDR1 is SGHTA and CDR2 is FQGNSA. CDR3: CASSLAKRANVLTF. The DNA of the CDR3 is TGTGCCAGCAGCTTAGCCAAAAGGGCCAACGTCCTGACTTTC.

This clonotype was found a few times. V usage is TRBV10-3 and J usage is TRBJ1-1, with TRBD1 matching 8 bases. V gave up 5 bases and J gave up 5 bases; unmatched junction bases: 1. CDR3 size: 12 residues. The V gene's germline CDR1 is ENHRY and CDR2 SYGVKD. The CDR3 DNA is TGTGCCATCAGTACAGGGGGGACTGAAGCTTTCTTT. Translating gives CAISTGGTEAFF.

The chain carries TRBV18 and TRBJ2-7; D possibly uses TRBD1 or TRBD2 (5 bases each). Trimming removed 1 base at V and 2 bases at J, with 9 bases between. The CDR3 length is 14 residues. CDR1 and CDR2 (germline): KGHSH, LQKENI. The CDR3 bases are TGTGCCAGCTCACCACGGGGGTTCCCCTACGAGCAGTACTTC. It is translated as CASSPRGFPYEQYF.

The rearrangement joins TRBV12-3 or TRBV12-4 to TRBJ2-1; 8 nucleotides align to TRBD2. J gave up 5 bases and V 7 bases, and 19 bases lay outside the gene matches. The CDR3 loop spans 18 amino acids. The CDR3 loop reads CASTALAGPSGLHNEQFF. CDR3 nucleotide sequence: TGTGCCAGCACCGCACTTGCTGGCCCTAGCGGGTTACACAATGAGCAGTTCTTC.

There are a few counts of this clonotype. The CDR3 sequence: CASSYSTGTVNTEAFF. The CDR3 DNA is TGTGCCAGCAGTTACTCGACCGGGACGGTGAACACTGAAGCTTTCTTT. The chain recombines TRBV6-2 or TRBV6-3 with TRBJ1-1, with TRBD1 as a possible D gene (5 bases). V was trimmed by 0 bases and J by 0 bases, leaving 11 bases between them. The CDR3 covers 16 residues. Germline V CDR1 and CDR2: MNHEY, SVGEGT.

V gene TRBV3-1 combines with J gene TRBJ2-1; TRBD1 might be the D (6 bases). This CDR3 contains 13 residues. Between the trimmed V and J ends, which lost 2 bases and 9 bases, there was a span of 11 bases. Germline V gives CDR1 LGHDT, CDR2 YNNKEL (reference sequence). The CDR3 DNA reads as TGTGCCAGCAGCCAAACAGGGACGTTTGAGCAGTTCTTC. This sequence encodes CASSQTGTFEQFF.

This chain's CDR3 is CASSLGVGLEQYF. The CDR3 DNA reads as TGTGCCAGCAGCTTGGGTGTGGGATTGGAGCAGTACTTC. The chain recombines TRBV5-4 with TRBJ2-7; D is uncertain. Germline CDR1 SGHNT, CDR2 YYREEE (reference sequence). The CDR3 sequence is 13 residues long. V was trimmed by 0 bases and J by 7 bases, leaving 11 bases between them.

The CDR3 is CASSPDRIYIQYF. Written as DNA, the CDR3 is TGTGCCAGCAGCCCGGACAGGATCTACATTCAGTACTTC. The chain has TRBV6-2 or TRBV6-3 and TRBJ2-4; 7 nucleotides agree with TRBD1. This CDR3 comprises 13 residues. Looked up from germline, CDR1 is MNHEY and CDR2 is SVGEGT. V trimming: 6 bases; J trimming: 8 bases; junction bases outside the gene matches: 7.

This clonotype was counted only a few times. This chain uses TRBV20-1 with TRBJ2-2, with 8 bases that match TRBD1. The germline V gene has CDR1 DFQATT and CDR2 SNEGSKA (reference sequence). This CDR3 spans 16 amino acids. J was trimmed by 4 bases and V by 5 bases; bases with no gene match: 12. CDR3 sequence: CSAPRPGTGLTGELFF. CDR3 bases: TGCAGTGCTCCCCGTCCCGGGACAGGACTCACCGGGGAGCTGTTTTTT.

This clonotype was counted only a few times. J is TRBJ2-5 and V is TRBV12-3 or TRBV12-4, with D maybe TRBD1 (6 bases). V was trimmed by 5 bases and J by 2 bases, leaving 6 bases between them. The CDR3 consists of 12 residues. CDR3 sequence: CASSDRQETQYF. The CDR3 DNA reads TGTGCCAGCAGTGACAGGCAAGAGACCCAGTACTTC.

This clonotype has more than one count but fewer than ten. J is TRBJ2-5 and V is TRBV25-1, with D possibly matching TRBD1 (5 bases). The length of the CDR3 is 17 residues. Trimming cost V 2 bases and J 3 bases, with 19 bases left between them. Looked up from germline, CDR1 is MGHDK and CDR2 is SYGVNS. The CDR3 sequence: CASSERQRPRVEETQYF. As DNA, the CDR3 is TGTGCCAGCAGTGAAAGACAGAGGCCACGGGTTGAAGAGACCCAGTACTTC.

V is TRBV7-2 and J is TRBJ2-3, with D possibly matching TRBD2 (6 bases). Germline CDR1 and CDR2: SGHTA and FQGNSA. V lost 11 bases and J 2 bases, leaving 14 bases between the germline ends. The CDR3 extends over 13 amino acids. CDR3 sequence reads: CARGGDVTDTQYF. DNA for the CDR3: TGTGCCCGTGGAGGGGACGTCACAGATACGCAGTATTTT.